This T cell receptor beta chain was recovered during a study of shared clonotypes between healthy human individuals. Findings of the study overall: Non-shared clonotypes were found to have lower generation probabilities than the clonotypes that were shared by all four of the sorted-subset donors.

Measured with immunoSEQ multiplex PCR; TCRdb has only the in-frame clones, and not every one. The profile shows 2 million to 2.5 million clones, 90% to 97% of them singletons. As for this clone: As yet, its antigen is unknown.

Germline values: CDR1 MNHEY, CDR2 SMNVEV (reference sequence). J gave up 8 bases and V 6 bases, and 10 bases lay outside the gene matches. The CDR3 length is 14 residues. This sequence joins TRBV27 and TRBJ1-5, with 7 bases aligning to TRBD1. Sample: naive CD4+ T cells sorted from blood. The subset here: CD45RA+ positively selected. The receptor comes from a young man in good health. Here the CDR3 reads CASRKLGGSEPQHF. For the CDR3, the DNA is TGTGCCAGCAGGAAACTAGGGGGCTCAGAGCCCCAGCATTTT.